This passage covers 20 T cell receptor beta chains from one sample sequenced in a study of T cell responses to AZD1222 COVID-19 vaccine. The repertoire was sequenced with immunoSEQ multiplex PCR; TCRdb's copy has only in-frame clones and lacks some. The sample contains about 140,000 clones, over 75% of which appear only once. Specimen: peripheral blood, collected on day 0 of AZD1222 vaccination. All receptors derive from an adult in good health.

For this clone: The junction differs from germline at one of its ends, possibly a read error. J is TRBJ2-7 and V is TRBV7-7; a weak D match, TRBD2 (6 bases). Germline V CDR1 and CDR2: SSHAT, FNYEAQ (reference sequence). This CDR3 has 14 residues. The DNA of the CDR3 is TGTGCTAGCAGCTGGGGAGGCCTAGGTTCCGAGCAGTACTTC. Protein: CASSWGGLGSEQYF.

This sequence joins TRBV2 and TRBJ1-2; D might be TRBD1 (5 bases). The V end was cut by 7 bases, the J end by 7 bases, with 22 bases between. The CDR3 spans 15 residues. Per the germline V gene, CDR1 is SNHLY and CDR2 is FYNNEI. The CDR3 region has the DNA TGTGCCAGCAAGGTGGACGGGACCACCTATGGTGGCTACACCTTC. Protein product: CASKVDGTTYGGYTF. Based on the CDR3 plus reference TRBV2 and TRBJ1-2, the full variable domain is EPEVTQTPSHQVTQMGQEVILRCVPISNHLYFYWYRQILGQKVEFLVSFYNNEISEKSEIFDDQFSVERPDGSNFTLKIRSTKLEDSAMYFCASKVDGTTYGGYTFGSGTRLTVV.

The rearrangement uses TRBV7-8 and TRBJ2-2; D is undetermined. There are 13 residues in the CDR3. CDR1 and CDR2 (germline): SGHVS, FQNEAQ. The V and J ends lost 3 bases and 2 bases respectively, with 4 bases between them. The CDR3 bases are TGTGCCAGCAGCTTGTCTAACACCGGGGAGCTGTTTTTT. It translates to CASSLSNTGELFF.

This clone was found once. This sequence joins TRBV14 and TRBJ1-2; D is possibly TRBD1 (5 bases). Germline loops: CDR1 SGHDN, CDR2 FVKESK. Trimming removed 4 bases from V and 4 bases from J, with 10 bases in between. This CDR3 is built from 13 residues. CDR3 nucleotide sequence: TGTGCCAGCAGCCGGCAGGGAGGCTATGGCTACACCTTC. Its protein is CASSRQGGYGYTF. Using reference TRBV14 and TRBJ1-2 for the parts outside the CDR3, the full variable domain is EAGVTQFPSHSVIEKGQTVTLRCDPISGHDNLYWYRRVMGKEIKFLLHFVKESKQDESGMPNNRFLAERTGGTYSTLKVQPAELEDSGVYFCASSRQGGYGYTFGSGTRLTVV.

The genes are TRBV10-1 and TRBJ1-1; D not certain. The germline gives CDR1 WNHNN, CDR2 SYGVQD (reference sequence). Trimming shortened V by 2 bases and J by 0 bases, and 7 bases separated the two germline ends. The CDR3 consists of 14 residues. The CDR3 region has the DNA TGCGCCAGCAGTGAGGGACGGATGAACACTGAAGCTTTCTTT. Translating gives CASSEGRMNTEAFF.

The DNA of the CDR3 is TGTGCCAGCAGCTACAGTTACTACAATGAGCAGTTCTTC. Translated, it gives CASSYSYYNEQFF. The V gene is TRBV2, the J gene TRBJ2-1, with unresolved D. CDR3 length equals 13 residues. V gave up 6 bases and J gave up 3 bases, with 9 bases separating them. CDR1 is SNHLY, CDR2 FYNNEI, per germline.

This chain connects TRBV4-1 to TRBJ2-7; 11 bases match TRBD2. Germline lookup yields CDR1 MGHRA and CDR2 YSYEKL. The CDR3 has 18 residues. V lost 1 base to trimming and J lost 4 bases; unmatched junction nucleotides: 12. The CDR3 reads CASSQGLAGGLGFYEQYF. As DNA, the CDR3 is TGCGCCAGCAGCCAAGGGCTAGCGGGAGGTCTTGGGTTTTACGAGCAGTACTTC.

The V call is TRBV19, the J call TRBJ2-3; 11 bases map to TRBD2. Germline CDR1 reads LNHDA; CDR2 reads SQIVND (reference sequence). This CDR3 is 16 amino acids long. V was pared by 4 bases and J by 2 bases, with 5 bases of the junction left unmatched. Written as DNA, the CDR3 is TGTGCCAGTAGTACCGGGACTAGCGGTTCCACAGATACGCAGTATTTT. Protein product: CASSTGTSGSTDTQYF.

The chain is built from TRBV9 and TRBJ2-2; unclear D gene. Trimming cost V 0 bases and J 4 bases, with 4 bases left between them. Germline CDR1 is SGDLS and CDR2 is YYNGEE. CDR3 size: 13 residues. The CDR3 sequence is CASSVGGTGELFF. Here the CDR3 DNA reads TGTGCCAGCAGCGTAGGCGGCACCGGGGAGCTGTTTTTT. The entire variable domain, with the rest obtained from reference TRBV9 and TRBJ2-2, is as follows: DSGVTQTPKHLITATGQRVTLRCSPRSGDLSVYWYQQSLDQGLQFLIQYYNGEERAKGNILERFSAQQFPDLHSELNLSSLELGDSALYFCASSVGGTGELFFGEGSRLTVL.

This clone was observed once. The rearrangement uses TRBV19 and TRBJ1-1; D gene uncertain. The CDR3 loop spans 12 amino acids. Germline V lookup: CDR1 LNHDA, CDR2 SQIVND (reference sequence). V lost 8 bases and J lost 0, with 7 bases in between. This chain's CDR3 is CASGRMNTEAFF. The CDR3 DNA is TGTGCCAGTGGGCGGATGAACACTGAAGCTTTCTTT.

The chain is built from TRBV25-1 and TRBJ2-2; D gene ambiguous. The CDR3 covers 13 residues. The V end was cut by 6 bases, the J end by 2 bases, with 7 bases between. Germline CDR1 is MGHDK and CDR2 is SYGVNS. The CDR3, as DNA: TGTGCCAGCAGAGGGATAAACACCGGGGAGCTGTTTTTT. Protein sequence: CASRGINTGELFF.

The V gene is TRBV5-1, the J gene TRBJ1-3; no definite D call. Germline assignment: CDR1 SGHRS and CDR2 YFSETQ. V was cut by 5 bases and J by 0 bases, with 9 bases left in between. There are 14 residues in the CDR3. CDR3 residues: CASRSGGSGNTIYF. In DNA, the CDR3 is TGCGCCAGCAGGTCCGGCGGCTCTGGAAACACCATATATTTT. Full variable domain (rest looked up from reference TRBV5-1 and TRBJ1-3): KAGVTQTPRYLIKTRGQQVTLSCSPISGHRSVSWYQQTPGQGLQFLFEYFSETQRNKGNFPGRFSGRQFSNSRSEMNVSTLELGDSALYLCASRSGGSGNTIYFGEGSWLTVV.

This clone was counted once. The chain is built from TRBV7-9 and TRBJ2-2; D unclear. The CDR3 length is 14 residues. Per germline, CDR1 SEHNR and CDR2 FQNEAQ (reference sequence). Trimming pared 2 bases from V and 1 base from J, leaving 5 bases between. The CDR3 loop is CASSLYGNTGELFF. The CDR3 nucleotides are TGTGCCAGCAGCTTATATGGGAACACCGGGGAGCTGTTTTTT.

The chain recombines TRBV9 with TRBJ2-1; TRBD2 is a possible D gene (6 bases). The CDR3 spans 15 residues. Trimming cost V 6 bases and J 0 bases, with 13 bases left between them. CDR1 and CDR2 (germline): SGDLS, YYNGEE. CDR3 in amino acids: CASTRDSSSYNEQFF. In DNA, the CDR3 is TGTGCCAGCACCCGGGACTCGAGCTCCTACAATGAGCAGTTCTTC.

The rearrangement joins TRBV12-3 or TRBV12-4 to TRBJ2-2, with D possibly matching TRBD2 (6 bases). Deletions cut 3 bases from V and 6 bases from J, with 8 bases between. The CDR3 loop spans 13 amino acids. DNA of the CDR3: TGTGCCAGCAGTTTGTCGGGAGCCGGGGAGCTGTTTTTT. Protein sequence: CASSLSGAGELFF.

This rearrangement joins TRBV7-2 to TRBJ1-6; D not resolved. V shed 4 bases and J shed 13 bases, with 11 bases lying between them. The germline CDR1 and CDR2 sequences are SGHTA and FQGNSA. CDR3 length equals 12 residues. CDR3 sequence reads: CASSSGNLPLHF. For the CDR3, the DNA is TGTGCCAGCAGCTCCGGGAACCTCCCCCTCCACTTT.

The chain's CDR3 is CASSPLGPQSEAFF. The CDR3 DNA is TGTGCCAGCTCACCCTTAGGACCCCAATCGGAAGCTTTCTTT. J is TRBJ1-1 and V is TRBV18; the D is unclear. This CDR3 is 14 amino acids long. V shed 3 bases and J shed 8 bases, with 16 bases lying between them. Germline V gene data show CDR1 as KGHSH and CDR2 as LQKENI.

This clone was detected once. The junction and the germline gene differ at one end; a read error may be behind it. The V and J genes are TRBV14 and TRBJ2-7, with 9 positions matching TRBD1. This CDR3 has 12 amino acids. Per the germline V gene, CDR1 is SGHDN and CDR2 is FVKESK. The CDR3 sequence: CASSHLGTGLNF. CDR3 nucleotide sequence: TGTGCCAGCAGCCATCTAGGGACAGGGTTGAACTTC.

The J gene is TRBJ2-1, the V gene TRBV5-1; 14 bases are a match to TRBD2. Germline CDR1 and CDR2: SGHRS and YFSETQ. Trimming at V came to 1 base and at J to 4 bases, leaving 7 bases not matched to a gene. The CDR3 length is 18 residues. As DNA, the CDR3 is TGCGCCAGCAGCTTGCCCCTGACTAGCGGGGGGGCATACAATGAGCAGTTCTTC. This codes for CASSLPLTSGGAYNEQFF.

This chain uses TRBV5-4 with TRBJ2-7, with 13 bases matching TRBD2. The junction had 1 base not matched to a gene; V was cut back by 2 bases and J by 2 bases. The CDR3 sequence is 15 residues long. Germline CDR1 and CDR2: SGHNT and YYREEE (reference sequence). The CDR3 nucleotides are TGTGCCAGCAGCTTAACTAGCGGGGGGGCCTACGAGCAGTACTTC. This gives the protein CASSLTSGGAYEQYF.